This entry describes one TCR beta chain. Those who participated ranged in age from 18 to 89 years and resided in some 24 US areas. Recovered status applied to Cohort 3 donors who had two consecutive negative PCRs. It also applied to those with clearance or with symptom resolution. These data are taken from a study of blood T cell repertoires in COVID-19. At the level of the study: Sites in the United States, Italy and Spain provided acute and convalescent COVID-19 samples.

V was cut by 2 bases and J by 1 base, with 20 bases left in between. Germline V gives CDR1 SGHDN, CDR2 FVKESK. This CDR3 has 18 amino acids. The method was immunoSEQ multiplex PCR; TCRdb's version includes in-frame clones alone and lacks a portion of them. The data contain 150,000 to 200,000 clones, around 89% of them seen just once; the ten biggest clones take up less than 8%. This receptor was identified in a woman aged 45-59 years who had recovered from COVID-19. This chain links TRBV14 with TRBJ1-1, with TRBD1 as a possible D gene (5 bases). Sample: PBMCs or T cells enriched from blood (not recorded which). The CDR3 reads CASSQSIMWGVTNTEAFF. The CDR3 nucleotides read TGTGCCAGCAGCCAATCCATAATGTGGGGGGTTACGAACACTGAAGCTTTCTTT.